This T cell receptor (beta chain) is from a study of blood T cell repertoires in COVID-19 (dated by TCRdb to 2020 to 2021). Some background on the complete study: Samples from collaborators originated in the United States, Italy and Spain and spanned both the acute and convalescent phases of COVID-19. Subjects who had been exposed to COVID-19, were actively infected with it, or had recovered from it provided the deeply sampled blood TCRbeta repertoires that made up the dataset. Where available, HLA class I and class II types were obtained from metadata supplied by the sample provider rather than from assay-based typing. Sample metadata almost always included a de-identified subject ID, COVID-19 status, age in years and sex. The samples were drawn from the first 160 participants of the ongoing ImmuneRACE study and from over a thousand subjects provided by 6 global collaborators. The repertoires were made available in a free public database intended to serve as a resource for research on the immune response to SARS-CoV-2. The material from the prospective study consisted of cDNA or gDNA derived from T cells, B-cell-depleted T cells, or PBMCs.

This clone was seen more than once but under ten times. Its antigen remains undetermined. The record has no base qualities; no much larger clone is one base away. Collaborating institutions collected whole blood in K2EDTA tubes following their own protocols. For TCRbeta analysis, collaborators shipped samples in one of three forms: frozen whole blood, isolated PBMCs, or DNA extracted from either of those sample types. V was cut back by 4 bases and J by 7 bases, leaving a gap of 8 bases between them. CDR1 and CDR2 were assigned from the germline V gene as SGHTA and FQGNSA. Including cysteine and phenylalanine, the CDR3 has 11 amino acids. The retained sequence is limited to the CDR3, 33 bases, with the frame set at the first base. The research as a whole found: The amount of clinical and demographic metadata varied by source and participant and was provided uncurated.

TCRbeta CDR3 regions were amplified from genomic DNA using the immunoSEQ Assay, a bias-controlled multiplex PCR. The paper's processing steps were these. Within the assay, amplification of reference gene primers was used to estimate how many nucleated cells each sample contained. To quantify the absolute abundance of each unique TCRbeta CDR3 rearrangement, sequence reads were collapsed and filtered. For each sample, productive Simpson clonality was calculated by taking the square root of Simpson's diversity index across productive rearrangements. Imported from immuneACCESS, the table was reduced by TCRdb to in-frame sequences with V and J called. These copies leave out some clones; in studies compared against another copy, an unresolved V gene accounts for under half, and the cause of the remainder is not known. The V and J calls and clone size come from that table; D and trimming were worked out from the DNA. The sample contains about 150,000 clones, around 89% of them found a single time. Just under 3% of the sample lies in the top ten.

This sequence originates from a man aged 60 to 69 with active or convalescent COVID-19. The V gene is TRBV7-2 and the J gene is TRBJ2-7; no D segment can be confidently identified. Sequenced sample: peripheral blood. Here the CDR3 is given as CASSSLREQYF. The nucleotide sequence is TGTGCCAGCAGCTCGCTTCGGGAGCAGTACTTC.